Sequencing of this T cell receptor (beta chain) was carried out in a study of T cell responses to AZD1222 COVID-19 vaccine. Findings and caveats of the study: The repertoires were collected only after the peak T cell response.

V was cut by 7 bases and J by 5 bases, with 15 bases left in between. CDR1 SGHNT and CDR2 YYREEE come from the germline V gene (reference sequence). The CDR3 is made up of 13 amino acids. Comment on this clone: Its antigen is still unknown.

TCRdb's copy holds only in-frame clones and misses some; the assay was immunoSEQ multiplex PCR. The sample consists of about 150,000 clones, approximately 90% of them appearing once. J is TRBJ1-2 and V is TRBV5-4; D may be TRBD1 (6 bases). The sequence was obtained from an adult who received the AZD1222 COVID-19 vaccine. The sample consisted of peripheral blood, taken 28 days after the second AZD1222 dose. The CDR3 DNA reads TGTGCCAGCCGAAAATCAGGGGAGTATGGCTACACCTTC. Translation: CASRKSGEYGYTF.